These 14 T cell receptor beta chains came from one sample sequenced in a study of human T cells and chemical hapten exposure. Time point indicated: pre-sensitization, week 0. Treatment of the sample: therapeutic diphenylcyclopropenone sensitization with weekly scalp DPC. TCRdb reprocessed the RACE reads via MiXCR and lists one record per CDR3 protein. Of 300,000 to 450,000 distinct CDR3 sequences listed, 5.1% are singletons. The material was whole blood, obtained in connection with sensitization to the hapten diphenylcyclopropenone (DPC). These receptors were collected from a woman aged 45-65 years with alopecia areata. Some clones in this sample may be carry-over from other donors' samples.

With respect to this clonotype: Possible read error: a much larger clone is one base away. This CDR3 fails to terminate in the conserved phenylalanine or tryptophan, so it likely reflects a read error. This chain joins TRBV24-1 and TRBJ2-2, with TRBD1 as a possible D gene (5 bases). Deletions cut 9 bases from V and 2 bases from J, with 21 bases between. Germline loops: CDR1 KGHDR, CDR2 SFDVKD. CDR3 length: 17 amino acids. The CDR3 reads CATPSAGMVLNTGELFS. Written as DNA, the CDR3 is TGTGCCACCCCATCGGCAGGGATGGTCCTCAACACCGGGGAGCTGTTTTCT.

The chain uses TRBV20-1 and TRBJ2-6; D is unresolved. Trimming removed 0 bases from V and 4 bases from J, with 4 bases in between. The CDR3 covers 13 residues. Germline loops: CDR1 DFQATT, CDR2 SNEGSKA (reference sequence). CDR3 sequence reads: CSARDLGANVLTF. The CDR3 DNA sequence: TGCAGTGCTAGAGATCTAGGGGCCAACGTCCTGACTTTC.

In this sample, this clonotype turned up many times. The chain carries TRBV29-1 and TRBJ1-2, with 7 positions matching TRBD1. Germline CDR1 SQVTM, CDR2 ANQGSEA. With 5 bases clipped from V and 4 bases from J, the junction kept 1 base outside the gene matches. CDR3 size: 11 residues. The CDR3 bases are TGCAGCGTTCAGGGGGGCTATGGCTACACCTTC. Translated: CSVQGGYGYTF.

This clonotype was seen at least ten times. J is TRBJ2-2 and V is TRBV4-1; the match to TRBD1 covers 9 bases. CDR1 and CDR2 from the germline V gene are MGHRA and YSYEKL. This CDR3 is 15 amino acids long. The V and J ends lost 1 base and 6 bases, in that order; junction bases with no gene match: 3. In nucleotides, the CDR3 is TGCGCCAGCAGCCAAGCCGGGACAGGGTCCGGGGAGCTGTTTTTT. This sequence encodes CASSQAGTGSGELFF.

V and J are TRBV15 and TRBJ2-3; the D is unclear. Germline V gene sequence: CDR1 LNHNV, CDR2 YYDKDF (reference sequence). The length of the CDR3 is 13 residues. The germline V and J ends were trimmed by 0 bases and 5 bases, with 6 bases remaining between them. The CDR3 nucleotides are TGTGCCACCAGCAGAGAGGCAGGAGATACGCAGTATTTT. Its translation: CATSREAGDTQYF.

This clonotype was seen repeatedly, ten times or more. The V and J genes are TRBV9 and TRBJ2-3; TRBD2 matches at 7 bases. CDR3 length: 17 amino acids. With 0 bases clipped from V and 2 bases from J, the junction kept 9 bases outside the gene matches. In germline, CDR1 is SGDLS, CDR2 YYNGEE. In DNA form, the CDR3 reads TGTGCCAGCAGCGTAGCTGGGACTACCGGATTCACAGATACGCAGTATTTT. It translates to CASSVAGTTGFTDTQYF.

This clonotype was seen many times. The chain links TRBV6-5 to TRBJ1-6; D perhaps matches TRBD1 (6 bases). The CDR3 is 14 amino acids. Germline CDR1 MNHEY, CDR2 SVGAGI. V was clipped by 3 bases and J by 9 bases, with 12 bases between them. CDR3 bases: TGTGCCAGCAGTTATGAGGCCAGGGGTTCACCCCTCCACTTT. This translates into CASSYEARGSPLHF.

The chain recombines TRBV20-1 with TRBJ2-7, with 9 bases matching TRBD2. The CDR3 runs 14 residues. V shed 0 bases and J 0 bases; nucleotides not matched to a gene: 0. CDR1 and CDR2 from the germline V gene are DFQATT and SNEGSKA (reference sequence). CDR3: CSARELAGSYEQYF. The CDR3 region has the DNA TGCAGTGCTAGAGAACTAGCGGGCTCCTACGAGCAGTACTTC.

The J gene is TRBJ1-1, the V gene TRBV7-2, with D perhaps TRBD1 (6 bases). Per germline, CDR1 SGHTA and CDR2 FQGNSA. V was pared by 3 bases and J by 5 bases, with 13 bases between. This CDR3 has 14 residues. In DNA, the CDR3 is TGTGCCAGCAGCTTTTCCGGGGGGCGAACTGAAGCTTTCTTT. This sequence encodes CASSFSGGRTEAFF.

The chain uses TRBV6-2 or TRBV6-3 and TRBJ2-1; 12 bases agree with TRBD2. CDR1 MNHEY and CDR2 SVGEGT come from the germline V gene. The CDR3 loop spans 18 amino acids. Trimming at V came to 5 bases and at J to 0 bases, leaving 8 bases not matched to a gene. CDR3 loop: CASSKLGLAGSSYNEQFF. CDR3 nucleotide sequence: TGTGCCAGCAGTAAGTTGGGACTAGCGGGTAGCTCCTACAATGAGCAGTTCTTC.

This clonotype was detected ten times or more. The chain carries TRBV20-1 and TRBJ2-3; D unclear. The germline V and J ends were trimmed by 2 bases and 5 bases, with 2 bases remaining between them. Germline loops: CDR1 DFQATT, CDR2 SNEGSKA (reference sequence). CDR3 length: 10 amino acids. The CDR3 sequence is CSARLDTQYF. In DNA form, the CDR3 reads TGCAGTGCTAGATTAGATACGCAGTATTTT.

This clonotype has a count of ten or more. This rearrangement joins TRBV19 to TRBJ2-5; D not resolved. Germline CDR1 is LNHDA and CDR2 is SQIVND (reference sequence). Trimming removed 4 bases from V and 4 bases from J, with 4 bases in between. The CDR3 loop spans 11 amino acids. For the CDR3, the DNA is TGTGCCAGTAGTACGAGAGAGACCCAGTACTTC. Protein product: CASSTRETQYF.

This clonotype was detected ten times or more. As DNA, the CDR3 is TGTGCCAGCACCCCCGGGACATCCTATGGCTACACCTTC. This translates into CASTPGTSYGYTF. The chain carries TRBV12-3 or TRBV12-4 and TRBJ1-2; a possible D gene is TRBD1 (6 bases). The length of the CDR3 is 13 residues. V lost 7 bases, J lost 4 bases, and 13 bases lay in between.

The rearrangement joins TRBV3-1 to TRBJ1-5; D remains unclear. Trimming took 4 bases from V and 1 from J, leaving 8 bases between them. This CDR3 has 14 amino acids. Germline CDR1 LGHDT, CDR2 YNNKEL (reference sequence). The CDR3 loop is CASSRGRSNQPQHF. CDR3 in DNA: TGTGCCAGCAGCCGCGGACGGAGCAATCAGCCCCAGCATTTT.